This T cell receptor beta chain originates from a study of T cells in localized non-small cell lung cancer. General observations from the study: Uninvolved adjacent lung had the highest recorded T cell clonality, with tumor below it. Only one tumor region was sequenced, so heterogeneity remains possible. Greater T cell density in blood accompanied longer overall survival. Adjacent lung tissue had a median 57 of the top 100 clones found in the tumor.

The assay was immunoSEQ multiplex PCR, and TCRdb's table has in-frame clones only and misses some. The sample has some 90,000 clones; 87% are singletons. This CDR3 spans 15 amino acids. CDR1 SEHNR and CDR2 FQNEAQ come from the germline V gene (reference sequence). V lost 6 bases, J lost 7 bases, and 8 bases stayed unmatched. This clone was detected once. Its target is not known. The sequencing used peripheral blood, collected before any cancer treatment. The TCR originated in a man aged 40 to 69 with stage I squamous cell lung carcinoma. The rearrangement links TRBV7-9 to TRBJ2-1, with TRBD2 identical over 11 bases. CDR3 DNA sequence: TGTGCCAGCAGTTATAGCGGGGGGGCTGGTAATGAGCAGTTCTTC. The encoded protein is CASSYSGGAGNEQFF.